This TCR beta chain was recorded in a study of PD-L1 blockade in urothelial cancer. Study at large: Analyses were performed on blood at 3 weeks after treatment start (the second dose) and at 6 weeks. Study conclusions and caveats: Clones that were tumor-associated expanded more in the blood of durable-benefit patients at 3 weeks.

This sample's time point: pretreatment peripheral blood. Samples were collected from each patient before treatment and during treatment. Each patient gave between 1 and 8 of them in total. Note on this clone: Its antigen is not identified.

Added to each PCR by spiking were synthetic TCR analog templates. Produced via immunoSEQ multiplex PCR; TCRdb's table is partial and in-frame only. The sample yields tens of thousands of clones, 84% seen once. The CDR3 is 15 amino acids. V lost 4 bases and J 3 bases, leaving 14 bases between the germline ends. Germline V gene sequence: CDR1 SGHRS, CDR2 YFSETQ. The source was PBMCs, collected around atezolizumab (anti-PD-L1) treatment. The source is a man aged 60 to 69 with urothelial cancer. The chain carries TRBV5-1 and TRBJ1-5; D may be TRBD1 (5 bases). The CDR3 region has the DNA TGCGCCAGCAGCCTCACGGCAGGGCCCAATCAGCCCCAGCATTTT. Translation: CASSLTAGPNQPQHF.